The entry below describes one T cell receptor beta chain. The data originate from a study of blood T cell repertoires in COVID-19. Germline V gene lookup returns CDR1 SGHTA and CDR2 FQGNSA. The CDR3 sequence is 15 residues long. J was trimmed by 4 bases and V by 1 base; bases with no gene match: 4. The method was immunoSEQ multiplex PCR; TCRdb's version includes in-frame clones alone and lacks a portion of them. Among some 130,000 clones listed, over 80% were seen once. The chain carries TRBV7-2 and TRBJ2-5, with 9 bases matching TRBD2. The specimen sequenced was peripheral blood. The receptor's source is a middle-aged man with active COVID-19. In DNA, the CDR3 is TGTGCCAGCAGCTTAGTGGCGGGGGGGCGAGAGACCCAGTACTTC. As protein: CASSLVAGGRETQYF.